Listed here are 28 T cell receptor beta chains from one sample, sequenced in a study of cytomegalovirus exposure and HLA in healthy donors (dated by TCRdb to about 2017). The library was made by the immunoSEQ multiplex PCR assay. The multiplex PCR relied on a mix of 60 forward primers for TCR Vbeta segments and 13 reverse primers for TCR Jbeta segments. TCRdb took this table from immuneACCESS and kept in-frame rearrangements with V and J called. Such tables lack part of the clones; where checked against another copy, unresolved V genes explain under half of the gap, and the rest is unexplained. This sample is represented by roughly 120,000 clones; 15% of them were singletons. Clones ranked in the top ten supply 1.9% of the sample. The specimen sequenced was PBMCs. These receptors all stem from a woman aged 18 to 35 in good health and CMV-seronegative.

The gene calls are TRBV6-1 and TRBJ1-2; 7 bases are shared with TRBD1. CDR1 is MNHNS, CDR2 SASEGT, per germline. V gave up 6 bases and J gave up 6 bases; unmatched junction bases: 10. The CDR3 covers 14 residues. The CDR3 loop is CASRQIRQGNGYTF. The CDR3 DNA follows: TGTGCCAGCAGGCAAATTCGACAGGGCAATGGCTACACCTTC.

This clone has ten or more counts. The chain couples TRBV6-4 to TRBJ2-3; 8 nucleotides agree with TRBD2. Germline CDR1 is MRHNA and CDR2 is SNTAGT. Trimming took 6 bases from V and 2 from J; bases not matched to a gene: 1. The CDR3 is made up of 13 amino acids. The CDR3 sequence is CASSGGATDTQYF. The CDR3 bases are TGTGCCAGCAGCGGGGGGGCCACAGATACGCAGTATTTT.

As DNA, the CDR3 is TGTGCCAGCAGCCAAGATAATACAGGCCGAACCGGGGCTTTCTTT. Encoded protein: CASSQDNTGRTGAFF. The chain recombines TRBV14 with TRBJ1-1, with D maybe TRBD1 (5 bases). Trimming took 0 bases from V and 11 from J, leaving 19 bases between them. Germline V CDR1 and CDR2: SGHDN, FVKESK. The CDR3 extends over 15 amino acids.

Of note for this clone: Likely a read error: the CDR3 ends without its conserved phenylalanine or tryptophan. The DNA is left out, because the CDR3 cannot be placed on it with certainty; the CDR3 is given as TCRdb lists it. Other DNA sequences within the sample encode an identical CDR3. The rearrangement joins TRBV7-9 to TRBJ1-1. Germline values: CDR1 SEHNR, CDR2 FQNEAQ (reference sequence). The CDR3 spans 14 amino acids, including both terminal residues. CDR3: CASSSRFGNTEAFL.

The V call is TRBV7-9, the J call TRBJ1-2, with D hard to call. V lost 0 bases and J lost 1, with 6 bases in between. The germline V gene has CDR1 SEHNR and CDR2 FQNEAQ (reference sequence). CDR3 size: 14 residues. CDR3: CASSLARSNYGYTF. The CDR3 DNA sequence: TGTGCCAGCAGCTTAGCAAGGAGTAACTATGGCTACACCTTC.

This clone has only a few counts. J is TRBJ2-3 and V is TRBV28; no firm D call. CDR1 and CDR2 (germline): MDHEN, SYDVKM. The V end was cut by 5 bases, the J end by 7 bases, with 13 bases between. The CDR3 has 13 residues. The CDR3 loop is CASSPAKPNTQYF. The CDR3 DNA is TGTGCCAGCAGTCCCGCCAAGCCCAATACGCAGTATTTT.

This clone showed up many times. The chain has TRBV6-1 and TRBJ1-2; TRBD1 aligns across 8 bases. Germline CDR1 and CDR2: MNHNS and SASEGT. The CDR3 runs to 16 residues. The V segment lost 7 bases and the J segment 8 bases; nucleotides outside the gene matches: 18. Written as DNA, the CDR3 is TGTGCCAGCACTGATGACAGGGGCCCCCTCAAAGGGGGCTACACCTTC. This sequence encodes CASTDDRGPLKGGYTF.

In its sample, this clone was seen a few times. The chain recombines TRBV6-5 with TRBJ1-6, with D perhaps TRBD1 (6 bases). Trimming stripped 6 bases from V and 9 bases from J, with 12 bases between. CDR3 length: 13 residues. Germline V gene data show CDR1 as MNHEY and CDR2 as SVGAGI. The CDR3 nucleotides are TGTGCCAGCAGGAGGGGGGAGGGTTCACCCCTCCACTTT. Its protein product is CASRRGEGSPLHF.

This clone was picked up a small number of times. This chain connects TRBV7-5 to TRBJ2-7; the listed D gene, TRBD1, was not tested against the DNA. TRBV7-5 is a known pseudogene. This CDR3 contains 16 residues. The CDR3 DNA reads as TGTGCCAGAAGCACCCCGACAGGGGGCGGCTCCTACGAGCAGTACTTC. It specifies CARSTPTGGGSYEQYF.

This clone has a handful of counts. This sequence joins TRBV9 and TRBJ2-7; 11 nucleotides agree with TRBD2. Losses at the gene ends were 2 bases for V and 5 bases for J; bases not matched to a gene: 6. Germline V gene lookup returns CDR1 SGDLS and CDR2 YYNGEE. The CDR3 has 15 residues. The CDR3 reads CASSVGGTSGNEQYF. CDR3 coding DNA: TGTGCCAGCAGCGTTGGCGGGACTAGCGGCAACGAGCAGTACTTC.

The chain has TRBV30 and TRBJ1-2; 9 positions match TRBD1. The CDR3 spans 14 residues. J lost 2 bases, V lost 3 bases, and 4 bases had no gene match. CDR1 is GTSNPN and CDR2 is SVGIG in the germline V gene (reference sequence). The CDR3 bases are TGTGCCTGGAGCTACGGGACAGGGAACTATGGCTACACCTTC. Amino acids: CAWSYGTGNYGYTF. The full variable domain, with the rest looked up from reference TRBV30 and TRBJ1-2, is SQTIHQWPATLVQPVGSPLSLECTVEGTSNPNLYWYRQAAGRGLQLLFYSVGIGQISSEVPQNLSASRPQDRQFILSSKKLLLSDSGFYLCAWSYGTGNYGYTFGSGTRLTVV.

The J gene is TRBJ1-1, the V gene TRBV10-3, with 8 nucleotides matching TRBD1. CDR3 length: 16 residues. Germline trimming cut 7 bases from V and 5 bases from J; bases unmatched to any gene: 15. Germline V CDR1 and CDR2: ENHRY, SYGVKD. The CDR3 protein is CAITKGQAALGTEAFF. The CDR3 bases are TGTGCCATCACTAAGGGACAGGCCGCCCTGGGGACTGAAGCTTTCTTT.

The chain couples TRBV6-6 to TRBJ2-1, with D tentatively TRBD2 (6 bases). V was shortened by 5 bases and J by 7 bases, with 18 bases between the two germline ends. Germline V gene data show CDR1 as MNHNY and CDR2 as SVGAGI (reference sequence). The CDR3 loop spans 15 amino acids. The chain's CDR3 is CASSPWAGKGNEQFF. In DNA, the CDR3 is TGTGCCAGCAGTCCCTGGGCGGGGAAAGGGAATGAGCAGTTCTTC.

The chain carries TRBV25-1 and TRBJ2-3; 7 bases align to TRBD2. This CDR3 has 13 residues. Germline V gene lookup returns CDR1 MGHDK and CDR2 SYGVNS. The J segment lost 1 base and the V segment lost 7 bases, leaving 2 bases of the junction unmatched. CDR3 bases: TGTGCCAGCACGGCGGGGGGCACAGATACGCAGTATTTT. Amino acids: CASTAGGTDTQYF.

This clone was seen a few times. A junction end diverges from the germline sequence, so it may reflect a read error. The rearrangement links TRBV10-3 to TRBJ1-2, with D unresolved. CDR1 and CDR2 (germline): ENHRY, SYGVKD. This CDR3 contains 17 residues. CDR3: CAISESGTREAKYGYTF. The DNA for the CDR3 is TGTGCCATCAGTGAGTCGGGCACAAGAGAAGCTAAGTATGGCTACACCTTC.

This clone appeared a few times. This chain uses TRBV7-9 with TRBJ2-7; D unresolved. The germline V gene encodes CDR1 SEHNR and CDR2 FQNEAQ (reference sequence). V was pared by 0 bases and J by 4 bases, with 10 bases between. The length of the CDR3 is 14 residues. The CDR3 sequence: CASSLAVGGYEQYF. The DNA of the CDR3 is TGTGCCAGCAGCTTAGCGGTTGGCGGTTACGAGCAGTACTTC.

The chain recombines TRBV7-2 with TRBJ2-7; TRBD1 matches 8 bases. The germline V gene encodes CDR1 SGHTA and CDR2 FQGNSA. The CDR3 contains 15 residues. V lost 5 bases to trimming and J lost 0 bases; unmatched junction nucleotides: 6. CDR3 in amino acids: CASSPTGGISYEQYF. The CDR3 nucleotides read TGTGCCAGCAGCCCCACAGGGGGTATCTCCTACGAGCAGTACTTC.

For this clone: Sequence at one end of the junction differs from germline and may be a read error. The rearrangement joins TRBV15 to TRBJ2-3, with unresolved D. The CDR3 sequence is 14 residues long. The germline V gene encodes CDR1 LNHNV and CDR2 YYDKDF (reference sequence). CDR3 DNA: TGTGCCACCAGGAGAGGAGATAGCACAGATACGCAGTATTTT. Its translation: CATRRGDSTDTQYF.

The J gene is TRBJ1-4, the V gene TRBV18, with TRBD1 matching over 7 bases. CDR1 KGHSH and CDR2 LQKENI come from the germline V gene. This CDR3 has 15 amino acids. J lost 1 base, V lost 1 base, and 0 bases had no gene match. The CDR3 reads CASSPRQGTNEKLFF. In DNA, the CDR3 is TGTGCCAGCTCACCACGACAGGGAACTAATGAAAAACTGTTTTTT. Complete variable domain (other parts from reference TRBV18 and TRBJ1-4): NAGVMQNPRHLVRRRGQEARLRCSPMKGHSHVYWYRQLPEEGLKFMVYLQKENIIDESGMPKERFSAEFPKEGPSILRIQQVVRGDSAAYFCASSPRQGTNEKLFFGSGTQLSVL.

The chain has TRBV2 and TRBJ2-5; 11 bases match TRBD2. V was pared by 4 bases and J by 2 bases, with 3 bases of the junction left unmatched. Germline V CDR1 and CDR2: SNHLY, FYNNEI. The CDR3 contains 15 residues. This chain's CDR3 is CASSAASGGQETQYF. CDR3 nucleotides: TGTGCCAGCAGTGCGGCTAGCGGGGGGCAAGAGACCCAGTACTTC. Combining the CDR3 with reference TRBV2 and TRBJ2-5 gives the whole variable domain EPEVTQTPSHQVTQMGQEVILRCVPISNHLYFYWYRQILGQKVEFLVSFYNNEISEKSEIFDDQFSVERPDGSNFTLKIRSTKLEDSAMYFCASSAASGGQETQYFGPGTRLLVL.

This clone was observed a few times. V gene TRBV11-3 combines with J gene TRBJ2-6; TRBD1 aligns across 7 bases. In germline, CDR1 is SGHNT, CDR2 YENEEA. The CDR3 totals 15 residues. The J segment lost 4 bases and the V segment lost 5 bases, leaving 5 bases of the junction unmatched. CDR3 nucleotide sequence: TGTGCCAGCAGCCCAACAGGGGTCGGGGCCAACGTCCTGACTTTC. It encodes CASSPTGVGANVLTF. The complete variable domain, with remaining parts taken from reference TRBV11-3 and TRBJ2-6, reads EAGVVQSPRYKIIEKKQPVAFWCNPISGHNTLYWYLQNLGQGPELLIRYENEEAVDDSQLPKDRFSAERLKGVDSTLKIQPAELGDSAVYLCASSPTGVGANVLTFGAGSRLTVL.

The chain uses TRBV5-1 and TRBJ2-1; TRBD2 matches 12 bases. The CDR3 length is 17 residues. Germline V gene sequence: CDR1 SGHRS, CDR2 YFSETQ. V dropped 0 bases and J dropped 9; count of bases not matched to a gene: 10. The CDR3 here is CASSLELAGGAGAEQFF. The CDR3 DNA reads TGCGCCAGCAGCTTGGAACTAGCGGGAGGTGCCGGGGCTGAGCAGTTCTTC.

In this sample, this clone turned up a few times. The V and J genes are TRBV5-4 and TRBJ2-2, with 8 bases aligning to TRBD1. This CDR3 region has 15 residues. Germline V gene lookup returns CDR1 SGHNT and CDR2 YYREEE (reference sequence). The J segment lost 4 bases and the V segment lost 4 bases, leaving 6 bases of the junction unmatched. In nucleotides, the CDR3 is TGTGCCAGCAGCGCGCCAGGGGGCGTCACCGGGGAGCTGTTTTTT. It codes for CASSAPGGVTGELFF. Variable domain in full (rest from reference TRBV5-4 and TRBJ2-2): ETGVTQSPTHLIKTRGQQVTLRCSSQSGHNTVSWYQQALGQGPQFIFQYYREEENGRGNFPPRFSGLQFPNYSSELNVNALELDDSALYLCASSAPGGVTGELFFGEGSRLTVL.

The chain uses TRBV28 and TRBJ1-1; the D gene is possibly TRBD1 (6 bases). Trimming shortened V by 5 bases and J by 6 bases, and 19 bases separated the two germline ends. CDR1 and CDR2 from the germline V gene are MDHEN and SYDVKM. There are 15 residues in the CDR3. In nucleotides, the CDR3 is TGTGCCAGCAGTGGGCCGGGACAACTCGATCCTGAAGCTTTCTTT. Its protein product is CASSGPGQLDPEAFF.

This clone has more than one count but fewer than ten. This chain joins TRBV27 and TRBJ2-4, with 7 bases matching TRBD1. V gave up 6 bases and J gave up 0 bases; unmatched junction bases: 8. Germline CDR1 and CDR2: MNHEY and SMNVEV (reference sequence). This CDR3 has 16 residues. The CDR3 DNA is TGTGCCAGCAGCACGACAGGGTCGCTAGCCAAAAACATTCAGTACTTC. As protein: CASSTTGSLAKNIQYF.

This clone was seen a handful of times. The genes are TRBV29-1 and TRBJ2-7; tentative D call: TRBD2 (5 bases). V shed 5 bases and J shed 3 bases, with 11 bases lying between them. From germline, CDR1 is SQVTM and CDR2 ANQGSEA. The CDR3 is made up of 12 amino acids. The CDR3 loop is CSVLNGLYEQYF. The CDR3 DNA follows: TGCAGCGTTCTTAACGGACTCTACGAGCAGTACTTC.

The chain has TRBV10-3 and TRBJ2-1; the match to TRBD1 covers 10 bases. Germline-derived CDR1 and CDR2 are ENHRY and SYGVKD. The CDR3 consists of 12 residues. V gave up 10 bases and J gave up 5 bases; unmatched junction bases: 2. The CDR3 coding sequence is TGTGCCACCGGGACAGGGGACAATGAGCAGTTCTTC. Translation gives CATGTGDNEQFF.

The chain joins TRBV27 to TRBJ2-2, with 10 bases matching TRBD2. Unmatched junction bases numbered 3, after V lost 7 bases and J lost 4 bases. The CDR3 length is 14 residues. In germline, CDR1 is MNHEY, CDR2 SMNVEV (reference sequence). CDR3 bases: TGTGCCAGCATGAGCGGGAGGGCCACCGGGGAGCTGTTTTTT. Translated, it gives CASMSGRATGELFF.